The present T cell receptor beta chain was sequenced within a study of blood T cell repertoires in COVID-19. V was pared by 1 base and J by 8 bases, with 16 bases of the junction left unmatched. This CDR3 comprises 18 residues. Germline V gene sequence: CDR1 MGHRA, CDR2 YSYEKL. Here immunoSEQ multiplex PCR was the method, and the copy in TCRdb shows in-frame clones only, minus some. Of approximately 200,000 clones listed, roughly 92% are singletons. The material sequenced was peripheral blood. V usage is TRBV4-1 and J usage is TRBJ1-2; TRBD1 agrees at 10 bases. The TCR sequence derives from a man aged 30 to 39 with COVID-19, enrolled during active disease. The CDR3 region has the DNA TGCGCCAGCAGCCAAGCGGCCGGACAGGGGGGCAGTTTGAACGGCTACACCTTC. It encodes CASSQAAGQGGSLNGYTF.